One and the same sample provided the 10 T cell receptor beta chains below, sequenced in a study of cytomegalovirus exposure and HLA in healthy donors. PCR primers comprised 60 Vbeta and 13 Jbeta primers. Only in-frame clones appear in the TCRdb table, and some are missing; sequencing was by immunoSEQ multiplex PCR. Of some 100,000 clones detected, roughly 72% appear once; the ten largest clones hold approximately 10%. The specimen was PBMCs. These receptors were collected from a woman aged 45-60 years in good health and CMV-seropositive.

V is TRBV4-1 and J is TRBJ2-7; 12 bases align to TRBD1. The germline CDR1 and CDR2 sequences are MGHRA and YSYEKL. Germline trimming cut 2 bases from V and 2 bases from J; bases unmatched to any gene: 10. CDR3 length: 18 amino acids. This chain's CDR3 is CASSQRSGTGGATYEQYF. Here the CDR3 DNA reads TGCGCCAGCAGCCAAAGGAGCGGGACAGGGGGCGCAACCTACGAGCAGTACTTC.

V and J are TRBV7-2 and TRBJ2-7; 7 nucleotides agree with TRBD1. With 5 bases clipped from V and 2 bases from J, the junction kept 9 bases outside the gene matches. In germline, CDR1 is SGHTA, CDR2 FQGNSA. The CDR3 is 15 amino acids. The chain's CDR3 is CASSTDRALTYEQYF. As DNA, the CDR3 is TGTGCCAGCAGCACAGACAGGGCTCTTACCTACGAGCAGTACTTC.

The count of this clone is one. This chain joins TRBV10-1 and TRBJ2-3; 12 nucleotides align to TRBD2. Per germline, CDR1 WNHNN and CDR2 SYGVQD (reference sequence). V was pared by 3 bases and J by 6 bases, with 10 bases of the junction left unmatched. The CDR3 length is 17 residues. CDR3 DNA: TGCGCCAGCAGTGATGATCTAGCGGGGGGGCCGGATGATACGCAGTATTTT. Translated, it gives CASSDDLAGGPDDTQYF.

In this sample, this clone turned up a few times. The J gene is TRBJ1-2, the V gene TRBV11-2; no clear D. This CDR3 has 14 amino acids. Looked up from germline, CDR1 is SGHAT and CDR2 is FQNNGV. V dropped 0 bases and J dropped 12 bases, with 17 bases sitting between them. The CDR3 protein is CASSLDSGRHLDTF. The CDR3 DNA reads as TGTGCCAGCAGCTTAGATAGCGGGAGACATCTAGACACCTTC.

CDR3 sequence (DNA): TGTGCCAGCAGCTTATGGGCAGGGGAAGGAGAGACCCAGTACTTC. Translating gives CASSLWAGEGETQYF. The genes are TRBV7-7 and TRBJ2-5; possible D gene TRBD1, 6 bases. V gave up 2 bases and J gave up 4 bases, with 14 bases separating them. Per germline, CDR1 SSHAT and CDR2 FNYEAQ (reference sequence). The CDR3 sequence is 15 residues long.

The chain links TRBV27 to TRBJ2-1, with a tentative D call TRBD2 (6 bases). With 7 bases removed from V and 5 bases from J, the gap between germline ends came to 18 bases. Germline V gives CDR1 MNHEY, CDR2 SMNVEV (reference sequence). This CDR3 comprises 15 residues. The CDR3 loop reads CASTPAGRDHNEQFF. The CDR3 region has the DNA TGTGCCAGCACCCCAGCCGGGAGAGACCACAATGAGCAGTTCTTC.

The chain has TRBV7-6 and TRBJ2-7, with unresolved D. This CDR3 is 12 amino acids long. Trimming cost V 2 bases and J 6 bases, with 8 bases left between them. Germline CDR1 and CDR2: SGHVS and FNYEAQ. CDR3 in DNA: TGTGCCAGCAGCTTATCCCCTCTCGAGCAGTACTTC. This translates into CASSLSPLEQYF. Together with reference TRBV7-6 and TRBJ2-7, the CDR3 gives the full variable domain: GAGVSQSPRYKVTKRGQDVALRCDPISGHVSLYWYRQALGQGPEFLTYFNYEAQQDKSGLPNDRFSAERPEGSISTLTIQRTEQRDSAMYRCASSLSPLEQYFGPGTRLTVT.

This chain joins TRBV4-3 and TRBJ1-2; 8 bases agree with TRBD1. The J segment lost 7 bases and the V segment lost 5 bases, leaving 6 bases of the junction unmatched. This CDR3 spans 13 amino acids. Germline loops: CDR1 LGHNA, CDR2 YSLEER. CDR3 in amino acids: CASSSQGAAGYTF. The CDR3 nucleotides read TGCGCCAGCAGCTCCCAGGGGGCCGCTGGCTACACCTTC.

The chain links TRBV19 to TRBJ2-1, with 12 bases that match TRBD2. V shed 5 bases and J 5 bases; nucleotides not matched to a gene: 7. CDR1 and CDR2 (germline): LNHDA, SQIVND (reference sequence). The CDR3 runs to 16 residues. This chain's CDR3 is CASSVLLAGGHNEQFF. The CDR3 coding sequence is TGTGCCAGTAGTGTCCTCCTAGCGGGAGGGCACAATGAGCAGTTCTTC.

The chain employs TRBV7-9 and TRBJ2-3; a possible D gene is TRBD1 (6 bases). V lost 5 bases and J lost 7, with 13 bases in between. The germline gives CDR1 SEHNR, CDR2 FQNEAQ (reference sequence). The CDR3 has 13 amino acids. CDR3 coding DNA: TGTGCCAGCAGCGCCCCAGGGGAGTATACGCAGTATTTT. It codes for CASSAPGEYTQYF.